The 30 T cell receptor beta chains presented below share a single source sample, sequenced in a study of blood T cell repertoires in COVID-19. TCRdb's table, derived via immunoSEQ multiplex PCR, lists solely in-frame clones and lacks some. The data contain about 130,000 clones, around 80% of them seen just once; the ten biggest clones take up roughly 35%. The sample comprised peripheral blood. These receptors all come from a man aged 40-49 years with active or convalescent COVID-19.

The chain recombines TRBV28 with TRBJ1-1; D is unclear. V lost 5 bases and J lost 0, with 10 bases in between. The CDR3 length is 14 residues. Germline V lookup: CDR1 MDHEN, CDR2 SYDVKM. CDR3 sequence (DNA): TGTGCCAGCAGTACCCCGACTCTGAACACTGAAGCTTTCTTT. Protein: CASSTPTLNTEAFF.

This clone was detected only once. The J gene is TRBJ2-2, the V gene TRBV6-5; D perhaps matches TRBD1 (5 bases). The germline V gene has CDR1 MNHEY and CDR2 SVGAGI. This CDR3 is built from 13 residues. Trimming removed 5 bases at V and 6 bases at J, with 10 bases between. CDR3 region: CASSPSTAGELFF. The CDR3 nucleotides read TGTGCCAGCAGTCCTTCGACAGCCGGGGAGCTGTTTTTT.

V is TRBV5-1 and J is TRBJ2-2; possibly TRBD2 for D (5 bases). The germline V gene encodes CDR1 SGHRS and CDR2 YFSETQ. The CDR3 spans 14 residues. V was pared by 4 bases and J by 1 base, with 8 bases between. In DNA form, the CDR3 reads TGCGCCAGCAGCGCCGAGGGGAACACCGGGGAGCTGTTTTTT. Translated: CASSAEGNTGELFF.

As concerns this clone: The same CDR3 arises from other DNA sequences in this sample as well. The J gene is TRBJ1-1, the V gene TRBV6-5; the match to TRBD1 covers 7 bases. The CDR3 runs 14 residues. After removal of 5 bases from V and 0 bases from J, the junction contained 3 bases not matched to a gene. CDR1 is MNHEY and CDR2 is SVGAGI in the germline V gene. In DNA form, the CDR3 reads TGTGCCAGCAGTCGACAGGGCATGAACACTGAAGCTTTCTTT. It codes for CASSRQGMNTEAFF.

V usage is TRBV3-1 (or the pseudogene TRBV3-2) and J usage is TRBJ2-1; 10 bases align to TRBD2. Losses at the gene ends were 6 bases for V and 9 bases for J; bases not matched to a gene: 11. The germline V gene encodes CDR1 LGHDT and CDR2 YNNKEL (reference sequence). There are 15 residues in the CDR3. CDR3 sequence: CASRQLAGGTGEQFF. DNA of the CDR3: TGTGCCAGCAGACAATTAGCGGGGGGCACGGGTGAGCAGTTCTTC.

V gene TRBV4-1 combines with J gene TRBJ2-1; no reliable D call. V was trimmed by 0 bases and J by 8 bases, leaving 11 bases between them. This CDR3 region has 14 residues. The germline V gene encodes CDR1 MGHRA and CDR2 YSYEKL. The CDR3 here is CASSQDPPGYEQFF. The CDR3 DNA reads TGCGCCAGCAGCCAAGACCCCCCCGGGTATGAGCAGTTCTTC.

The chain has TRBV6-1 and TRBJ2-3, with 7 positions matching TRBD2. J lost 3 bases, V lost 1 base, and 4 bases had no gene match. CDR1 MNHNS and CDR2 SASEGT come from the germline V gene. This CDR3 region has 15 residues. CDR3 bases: TGTGCCAGCAGTGAAGGGCGGGGGATGACAGATACGCAGTATTTT. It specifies CASSEGRGMTDTQYF.

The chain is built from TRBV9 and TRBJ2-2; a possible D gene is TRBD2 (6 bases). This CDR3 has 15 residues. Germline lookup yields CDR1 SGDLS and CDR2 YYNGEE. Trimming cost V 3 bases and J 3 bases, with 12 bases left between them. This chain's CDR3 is CASSAVWGDTGELFF. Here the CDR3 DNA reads TGTGCCAGCAGCGCCGTTTGGGGGGACACCGGGGAGCTGTTTTTT.

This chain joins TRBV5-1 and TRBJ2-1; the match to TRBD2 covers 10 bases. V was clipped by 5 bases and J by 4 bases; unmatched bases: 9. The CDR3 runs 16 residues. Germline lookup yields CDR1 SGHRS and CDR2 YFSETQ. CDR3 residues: CASRPSLAGDYNEQFF. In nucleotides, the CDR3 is TGCGCCAGCAGACCAAGCCTAGCGGGGGATTACAATGAGCAGTTCTTC. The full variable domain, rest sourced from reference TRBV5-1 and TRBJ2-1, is KAGVTQTPRYLIKTRGQQVTLSCSPISGHRSVSWYQQTPGQGLQFLFEYFSETQRNKGNFPGRFSGRQFSNSRSEMNVSTLELGDSALYLCASRPSLAGDYNEQFFGPGTRLTVL.

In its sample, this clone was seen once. CDR3 nucleotide sequence: TGTGCCAGCAGTCCCCTGGGGGGGAGTAACAATGAGCAGTTCTTC. As protein: CASSPLGGSNNEQFF. The chain recombines TRBV27 with TRBJ2-1, with 7 bases fitting TRBD2. Germline lookup yields CDR1 MNHEY and CDR2 SMNVEV (reference sequence). The CDR3 spans 15 residues. V lost 5 bases, J lost 5 bases, and 9 bases stayed unmatched.

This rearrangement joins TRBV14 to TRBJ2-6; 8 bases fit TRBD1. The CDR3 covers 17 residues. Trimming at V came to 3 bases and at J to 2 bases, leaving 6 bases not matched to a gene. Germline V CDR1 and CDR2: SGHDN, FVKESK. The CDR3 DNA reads TGTGCCAGCAGCCAGAGGACAGGGATGACTGGGGCCAACGTCCTGACTTTC. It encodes CASSQRTGMTGANVLTF.

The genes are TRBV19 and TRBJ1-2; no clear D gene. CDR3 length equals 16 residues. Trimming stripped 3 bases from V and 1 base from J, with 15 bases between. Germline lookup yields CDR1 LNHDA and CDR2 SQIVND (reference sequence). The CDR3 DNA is TGTGCCAGTAGTATCCCCACGGGGTATAGTAACTATGGCTACACCTTC. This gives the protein CASSIPTGYSNYGYTF. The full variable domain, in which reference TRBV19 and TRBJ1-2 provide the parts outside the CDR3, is DGGITQSPKYLFRKEGQNVTLSCEQNLNHDAMYWYRQDPGQGLRLIYYSQIVNDFQKGDIAEGYSVSREKKESFPLTVTSAQKNPTAFYLCASSIPTGYSNYGYTFGSGTRLTVV.

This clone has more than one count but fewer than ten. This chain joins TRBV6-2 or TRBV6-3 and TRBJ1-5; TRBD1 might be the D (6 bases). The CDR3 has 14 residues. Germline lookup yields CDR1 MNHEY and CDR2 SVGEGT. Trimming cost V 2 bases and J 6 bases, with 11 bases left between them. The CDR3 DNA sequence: TGTGCCAGCAGTTACCCGGGACAATTTCAGCCCCAGCATTTT. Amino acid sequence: CASSYPGQFQPQHF.

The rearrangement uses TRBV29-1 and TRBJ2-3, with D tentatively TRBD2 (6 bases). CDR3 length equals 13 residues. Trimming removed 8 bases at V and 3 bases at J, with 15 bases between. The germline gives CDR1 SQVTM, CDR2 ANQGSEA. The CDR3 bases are TGCAGCATATATCGGGGGTTAACAGATACGCAGTATTTT. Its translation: CSIYRGLTDTQYF.

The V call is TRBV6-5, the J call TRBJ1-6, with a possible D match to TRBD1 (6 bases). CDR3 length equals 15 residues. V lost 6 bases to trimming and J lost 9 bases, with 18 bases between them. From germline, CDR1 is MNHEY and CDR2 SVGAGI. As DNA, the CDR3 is TGTGCCAGCAGGACCGTACAGGGAATGCCTTCACCCCTCCACTTT. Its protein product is CASRTVQGMPSPLHF.

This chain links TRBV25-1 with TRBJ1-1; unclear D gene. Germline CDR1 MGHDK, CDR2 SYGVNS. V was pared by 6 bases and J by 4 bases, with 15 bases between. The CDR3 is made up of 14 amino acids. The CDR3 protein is CASSNLVGSTEAFF. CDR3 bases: TGTGCCAGCAGCAACCTGGTGGGGAGCACTGAAGCTTTCTTT.

The CDR3 DNA is TGTGCCAGCAGCTTAGAGGGAGGGGTTGGCAATCAGCCCCAGCATTTT. It encodes CASSLEGGVGNQPQHF. J is TRBJ1-5 and V is TRBV7-2; D might be TRBD1 (5 bases). The V gene lost 1 base and the J gene lost 2 bases, with 12 bases spanning the gap. Germline V lookup: CDR1 SGHTA, CDR2 FQGNSA. The CDR3 extends over 16 amino acids. Complete variable domain (other parts from reference TRBV7-2 and TRBJ1-5): GAGVSQSPSNKVTEKGKDVELRCDPISGHTALYWYRQSLGQGLEFLIYFQGNSAPDKSGLPSDRFSAERTGGSVSTLTIQRTQQEDSAVYLCASSLEGGVGNQPQHFGDGTRLSIL.

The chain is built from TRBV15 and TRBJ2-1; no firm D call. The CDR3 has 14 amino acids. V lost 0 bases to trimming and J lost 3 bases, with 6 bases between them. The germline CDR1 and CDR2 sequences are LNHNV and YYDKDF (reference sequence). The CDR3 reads CATSRDKRYNEQFF. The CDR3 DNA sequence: TGTGCCACCAGCAGAGATAAGCGCTACAATGAGCAGTTCTTC.

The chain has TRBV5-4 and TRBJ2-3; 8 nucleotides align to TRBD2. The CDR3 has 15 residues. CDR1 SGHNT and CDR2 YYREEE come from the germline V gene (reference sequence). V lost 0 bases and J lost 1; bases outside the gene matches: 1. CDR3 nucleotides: TGTGCCAGCAGCTTGGGGCGGGGGGGCACAGATACGCAGTATTTT. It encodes CASSLGRGGTDTQYF.

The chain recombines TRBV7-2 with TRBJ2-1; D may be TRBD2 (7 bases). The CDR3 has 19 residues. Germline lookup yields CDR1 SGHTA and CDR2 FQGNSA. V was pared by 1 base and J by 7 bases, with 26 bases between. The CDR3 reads CASSLVAPGVAGFGNEQFF. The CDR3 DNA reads TGTGCCAGCAGCTTAGTAGCCCCAGGGGTAGCGGGCTTTGGGAATGAGCAGTTCTTC.

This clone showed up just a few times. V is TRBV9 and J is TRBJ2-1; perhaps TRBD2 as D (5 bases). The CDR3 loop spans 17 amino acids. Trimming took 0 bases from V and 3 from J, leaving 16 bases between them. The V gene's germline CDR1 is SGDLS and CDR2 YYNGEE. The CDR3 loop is CASSVVAGLDGYNEQFF. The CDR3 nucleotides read TGTGCCAGCAGCGTAGTCGCAGGACTTGACGGCTACAATGAGCAGTTCTTC.

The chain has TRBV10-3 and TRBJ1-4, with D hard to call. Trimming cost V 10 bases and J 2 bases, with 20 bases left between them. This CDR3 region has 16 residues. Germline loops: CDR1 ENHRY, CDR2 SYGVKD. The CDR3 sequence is CATGGRMGSTNEKLFF. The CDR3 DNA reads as TGTGCCACGGGAGGACGGATGGGGAGTACTAATGAAAAACTGTTTTTT.

In nucleotides, the CDR3 is TGTGCCAGCAGTGACCGGGACACAAGCTCTGGGGCCAACGTCCTGACTTTC. It yields the protein CASSDRDTSSGANVLTF. The rearrangement joins TRBV6-2 or TRBV6-3 to TRBJ2-6, with D possibly TRBD1 on 6 matching bases. The CDR3 runs to 17 residues. The germline CDR1 and CDR2 sequences are MNHEY and SVGEGT. The V end was cut by 5 bases, the J end by 0 bases, with 14 bases between.

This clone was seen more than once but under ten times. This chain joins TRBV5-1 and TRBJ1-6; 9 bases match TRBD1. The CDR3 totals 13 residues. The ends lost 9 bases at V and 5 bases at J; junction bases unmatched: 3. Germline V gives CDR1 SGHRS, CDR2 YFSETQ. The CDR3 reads CATRQGDNSPLHF. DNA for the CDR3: TGCGCCACAAGACAGGGGGATAATTCACCCCTCCACTTT.

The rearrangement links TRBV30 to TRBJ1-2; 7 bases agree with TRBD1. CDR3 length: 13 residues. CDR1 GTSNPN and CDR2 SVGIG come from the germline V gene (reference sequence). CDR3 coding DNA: TGTGCGATGGACAGGCCGTTTGGCTATGGCTACACCTTC. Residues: CAMDRPFGYGYTF.

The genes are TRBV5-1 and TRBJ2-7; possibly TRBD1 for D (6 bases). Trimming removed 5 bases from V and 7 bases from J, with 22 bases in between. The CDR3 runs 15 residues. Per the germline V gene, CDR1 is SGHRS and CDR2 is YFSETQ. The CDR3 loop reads CASSRTAPDPWEQYF. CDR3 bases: TGCGCCAGCAGTCGGACAGCCCCAGATCCTTGGGAGCAGTACTTC.

The CDR3 loop reads CASSGEGSTDTQYF. The DNA for the CDR3 is TGTGCCAGCAGTGGTGAGGGTAGCACAGATACGCAGTATTTT. The V gene is TRBV25-1, the J gene TRBJ2-3; possibly TRBD2 for D (5 bases). The germline gives CDR1 MGHDK, CDR2 SYGVNS. V lost 4 bases to trimming and J lost 0 bases, with 8 bases between them. The CDR3 totals 14 residues.

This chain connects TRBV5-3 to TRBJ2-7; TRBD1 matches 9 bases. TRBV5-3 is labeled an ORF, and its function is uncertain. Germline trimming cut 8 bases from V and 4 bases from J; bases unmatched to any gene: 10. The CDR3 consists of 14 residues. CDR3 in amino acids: CASPVGQGGYEQYF. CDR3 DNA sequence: TGTGCCAGTCCTGTGGGACAGGGTGGGTACGAGCAGTACTTC.

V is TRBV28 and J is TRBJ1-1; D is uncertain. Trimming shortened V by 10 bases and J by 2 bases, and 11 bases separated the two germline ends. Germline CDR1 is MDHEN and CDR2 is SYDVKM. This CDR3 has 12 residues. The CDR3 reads CATRLLNTEAFF. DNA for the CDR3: TGTGCCACCCGACTATTAAACACTGAAGCTTTCTTT.

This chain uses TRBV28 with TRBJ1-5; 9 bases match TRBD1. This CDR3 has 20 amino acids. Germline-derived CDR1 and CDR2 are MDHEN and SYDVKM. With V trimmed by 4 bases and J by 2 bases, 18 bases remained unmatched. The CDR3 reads CASSYKGTGSNLFRNQPQHF. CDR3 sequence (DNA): TGTGCCAGCAGTTATAAGGGGACAGGGAGTAACCTTTTTCGCAATCAGCCCCAGCATTTT.